The present T cell receptor beta chain was sequenced within a study of T cells after yellow fever vaccination. TCRdb redid the calling of the 5' RACE reads with MiXCR, one entry per CDR3 protein. The sample holds under 200,000 distinct CDR3 sequences, less than 9% seen once. This clonotype showed up just a few times. The receptor comes from a man aged 18 to 29 who received the YFV17D yellow fever vaccine. This specimen was CD4+ T cells sorted from PBMCs, taken 5 days after the first yellow fever vaccination.

The CDR3 nucleotides are TGTGCCAGCAGTTCTCCCCCGGTGGATCAGCCCCAGCATTTT. It specifies CASSSPPVDQPQHF. The J gene is TRBJ1-5, the V gene TRBV28; unclear D gene. V dropped 4 bases and J dropped 5 bases, with 12 bases sitting between them. The CDR3 length is 14 residues. CDR1 and CDR2 from the germline V gene are MDHEN and SYDVKM.